This passage covers 3 T cell receptor beta chains from one sample sequenced in a study of early T cells in non-severe SARS-CoV-2 infection. A single record per CDR3 protein comes from TCRdb applying MiXCR to the 5' RACE reads. Of 65,000 to 85,000 distinct CDR3 sequences in the sample, less than 12% were seen once. The source material was whole blood, sampled at baseline. The receptors originated from an adult who was a healthcare worker with PCR-confirmed SARS-CoV-2 infection or an uninfected control (not recorded which).

The chain employs TRBV6-1 and TRBJ2-1; D is unclear. The germline V gene has CDR1 MNHNS and CDR2 SASEGT. V was shortened by 5 bases and J by 4 bases, with 9 bases between the two germline ends. CDR3 size: 13 residues. CDR3 sequence: CASSKAKYNEQFF. The CDR3 coding sequence is TGTGCCAGCAGTAAGGCAAAGTACAATGAGCAGTTCTTC.

This chain joins TRBV20-1 and TRBJ1-4; D is unresolved. Trimming took 2 bases from V and 7 from J, leaving 11 bases between them. This CDR3 spans 13 amino acids. Germline V gene lookup returns CDR1 DFQATT and CDR2 SNEGSKA (reference sequence). CDR3 region: CSARSPNSEKLFF. The CDR3 region has the DNA TGCAGTGCTAGATCCCCGAATAGTGAAAAACTGTTTTTT.

This clonotype has at least ten counts. The gene calls are TRBV28 and TRBJ2-5; D is uncertain. V was trimmed by 6 bases and J by 9 bases, leaving 20 bases between them. Germline V gene data show CDR1 as MDHEN and CDR2 as SYDVKM. The CDR3 loop spans 14 amino acids. This chain's CDR3 is CASSPGWRIRSQYF. As DNA, the CDR3 is TGTGCCAGCAGCCCTGGCTGGCGGATTCGTTCCCAGTACTTC.